This TCR beta chain was sequenced for a study of TIL therapy for anti-PD-1-resistant metastatic lung cancer. As concerns this clone: Its antigen remains unidentified.

The libraries were made with immunoSEQ v3. Assay used: immunoSEQ multiplex PCR; TCRdb lists only in-frame clones, some missing. This sample has more than 9,000 clones, with 76% found just once. Per germline, CDR1 MNHNS and CDR2 SASEGT. V trimming: 1 base; J trimming: 6 bases; junction bases outside the gene matches: 6. This CDR3 is 16 amino acids long. Specified time point: pre-treatment sample, taken before nivolumab and TIL therapy. Pleural nodules or supraclavicular lymph nodes made up most of the excised metastases sampled. Progressing patients received lymphodepletion, expanded TIL infusion and IL-2. Points from the study as a whole: TIL cultures after expansion showed higher clonality and lower diversity than baseline tumor (median 6% vs 31%).

The sample consisted of tumor tissue, taken at baseline. The clonotype was recovered from a person aged 25 to 85 with non-small cell lung cancer. The V and J genes are TRBV6-1 and TRBJ2-2; 9 bases agree with TRBD1. The CDR3 DNA is TGTGCCAGCAGTGAAGAGACAGGGGGTGGATCCGGGGAGCTGTTTTTT. Translation: CASSEETGGGSGELFF.